Listed here are 21 T cell receptor beta chains from one sample, sequenced in a study of blood T cell repertoires in COVID-19. The table came from immunoSEQ multiplex PCR; TCRdb's copy has only in-frame clones and leaves some out. This sample has about 50,000 clones, with approximately 88% found just once. The specimen was peripheral blood. The receptors come from a human donor in a cohort sampled during active COVID-19.

The V and J genes are TRBV5-1 and TRBJ2-3; weak D call: TRBD2 (6 bases). The germline CDR1 and CDR2 sequences are SGHRS and YFSETQ. The V end was cut by 3 bases, the J end by 6 bases, with 8 bases between. CDR3 length: 12 amino acids. CDR3 DNA: TGCGCCAGCAGCTGGGACTCCGATACGCAGTATTTT. Translation gives CASSWDSDTQYF.

The chain carries TRBV5-4 and TRBJ1-1; no firm D call. The CDR3 runs 13 residues. Trimming took 0 bases from V and 7 from J, leaving 10 bases between them. Germline assignment: CDR1 SGHNT and CDR2 YYREEE (reference sequence). The CDR3 loop is CASSLAGRNEAFF. The DNA of the CDR3 is TGTGCCAGCAGCTTGGCAGGTCGCAATGAAGCTTTCTTT.

The chain joins TRBV7-9 to TRBJ2-3, with D perhaps matching TRBD2 (5 bases). The CDR3 sequence is 13 residues long. Germline loops: CDR1 SEHNR, CDR2 FQNEAQ (reference sequence). V was shortened by 1 base and J by 8 bases, with 10 bases between the two germline ends. The CDR3 bases are TGTGCCAGCAGCTTAGTGACGGACTTTACGCAGTATTTT. Translated: CASSLVTDFTQYF.

The chain couples TRBV28 to TRBJ1-2; the D is unclear. With 1 base removed from V and 6 bases from J, the gap between germline ends came to 33 bases. CDR3 size: 21 residues. Germline V gene sequence: CDR1 MDHEN, CDR2 SYDVKM. In DNA form, the CDR3 reads TGTGCCAGCAGTTTATCTGGGCCAGGAGGTACGGAGCACTCGAAAACAAATGGCTACACCTTC. This encodes CASSLSGPGGTEHSKTNGYTF.

The chain combines TRBV19 with TRBJ2-1; 10 bases are shared with TRBD1. After removal of 8 bases from V and 7 bases from J, the junction contained 11 bases not matched to a gene. CDR1 is LNHDA and CDR2 is SQIVND in the germline V gene (reference sequence). This CDR3 has 15 amino acids. The CDR3 protein is CASSDRGRPGNEQFF. As DNA, the CDR3 is TGTGCCAGTTCTGACAGGGGGCGCCCCGGGAATGAGCAGTTCTTC.

The rearrangement uses TRBV28 and TRBJ2-7; TRBD1 matches at 7 bases. CDR1 MDHEN and CDR2 SYDVKM come from the germline V gene. V dropped 8 bases and J dropped 4; count of bases not matched to a gene: 8. This CDR3 has 13 amino acids. The CDR3 DNA reads TGTGCCAGCGACAACACAGGGGCGTACGAGCAGTACTTC. Its protein product is CASDNTGAYEQYF.

This clone was counted once. J is TRBJ1-4 and V is TRBV14; D not resolved. From germline, CDR1 is SGHDN and CDR2 FVKESK. The V and J ends lost 4 bases and 0 bases respectively, with 15 bases between them. The CDR3 is 17 amino acids. DNA for the CDR3: TGTGCCAGCAGCCGCACCGGAACCGGGACAACTAATGAAAAACTGTTTTTT. Translation gives CASSRTGTGTTNEKLFF.

The genes are TRBV6-2 or TRBV6-3 and TRBJ2-7, with D possibly TRBD2 on 6 matching bases. The CDR3 runs 13 residues. Per germline, CDR1 MNHEY and CDR2 SVGEGT. Trimming stripped 5 bases from V and 2 bases from J, with 10 bases between. In DNA form, the CDR3 reads TGTGCCAGCAGTCGCGGGGATACCTACGAGCAGTACGTC. This gives the protein CASSRGDTYEQYV.

J is TRBJ1-1 and V is TRBV7-2; no reliable D call. The germline V gene has CDR1 SGHTA and CDR2 FQGNSA. The CDR3 has 12 residues. V was shortened by 4 bases and J by 3 bases, with 6 bases between the two germline ends. CDR3 sequence reads: CASSWTDTEAFF. The CDR3 DNA reads TGTGCCAGCAGCTGGACTGACACTGAAGCTTTCTTT.

CDR3 loop: CASMEGNGNTIYF. The CDR3 DNA is TGTGCCAGCATGGAGGGGAACGGAAACACCATATATTTT. V and J are TRBV6-5 and TRBJ1-3; D may be TRBD1 (5 bases). V gave up 7 bases and J gave up 4 bases, with 11 bases separating them. The germline CDR1 and CDR2 sequences are MNHEY and SVGAGI. The CDR3 covers 13 residues.

The CDR3 reads CASSLTSGTGELFF. CDR3 bases: TGTGCCAGCAGCCTTACTAGCGGCACCGGGGAGCTGTTTTTT. The chain has TRBV7-2 and TRBJ2-2; 8 bases align to TRBD2. V lost 5 bases to trimming and J lost 4 bases; unmatched junction nucleotides: 3. CDR3 length: 14 amino acids. Germline V lookup: CDR1 SGHTA, CDR2 FQGNSA.

In this sample, this clone turned up once. J is TRBJ2-3 and V is TRBV6-6; 7 bases fit TRBD1. This CDR3 spans 15 amino acids. Germline CDR1 reads MNHNY; CDR2 reads SVGAGI (reference sequence). V lost 4 bases, J lost 6 bases, and 10 bases stayed unmatched. CDR3 protein: CASSSRTGAPDTQYF. CDR3 nucleotides: TGTGCCAGCAGTTCACGGACAGGCGCCCCGGATACGCAGTATTTT.

The rearrangement uses TRBV28 and TRBJ1-1; maybe TRBD1 (5 bases). The CDR3 runs to 14 residues. Germline CDR1 reads MDHEN; CDR2 reads SYDVKM. The V end was cut by 8 bases, the J end by 4 bases, with 17 bases between. The CDR3 nucleotides read TGTGCCAGCTACACTCGGGGGAGGGGCACTGAAGCTTTCTTT. This sequence encodes CASYTRGRGTEAFF. The variable domain in full, completed from reference TRBV28 and TRBJ1-1, reads DVKVTQSSRYLVKRTGEKVFLECVQDMDHENMFWYRQDPGLGLRLIYFSYDVKMKEKGDIPEGYSVSREKKERFSLILESASTNQTSMYLCASYTRGRGTEAFFGQGTRLTVV.

The chain recombines TRBV20-1 with TRBJ2-7; 8 bases match TRBD2. The germline V gene encodes CDR1 DFQATT and CDR2 SNEGSKA (reference sequence). This CDR3 has 11 residues. The CDR3 DNA follows: TGCAACGCGGGTGAGCGGGAGAGGGAGTACGTC. Residues: CNAGEREREYV.

The J gene is TRBJ2-5, the V gene TRBV7-3, with a weak D call TRBD1 (5 bases). The germline CDR1 and CDR2 sequences are SGHTA and FQGTGA. The CDR3 extends over 14 amino acids. Trimming left V 5 bases short and J 1 base short, with 11 bases between. DNA of the CDR3: TGTGCCAGCAGCGCAGGACACATCCAAGAGACCCAGTACTTC. Protein: CASSAGHIQETQYF. The full variable domain, completed using reference TRBV7-3 and TRBJ2-5, is GAGVSQTPSNKVTEKGKYVELRCDPISGHTALYWYRQSLGQGPEFLIYFQGTGAADDSGLPNDRFFAVRPEGSVSTLKIQRTERGDSAVYLCASSAGHIQETQYFGPGTRLLVL.

This chain joins TRBV11-3 and TRBJ2-7; the match to TRBD2 covers 8 bases. Germline trimming cut 0 bases from V and 0 bases from J; bases unmatched to any gene: 1. The V gene's germline CDR1 is SGHNT and CDR2 YENEEA. The CDR3 has 15 amino acids. The CDR3 DNA reads as TGTGCCAGCAGCTTAGATAGCGGGGCCTCCTACGAGCAGTACTTC. Amino acids: CASSLDSGASYEQYF.

This clone was detected only once. V usage is TRBV19 and J usage is TRBJ2-1, with TRBD2 matching 10 bases. V gave up 11 bases and J gave up 7 bases; unmatched junction bases: 14. The CDR3 runs to 15 residues. Germline loops: CDR1 LNHDA, CDR2 SQIVND (reference sequence). The CDR3 here is CASSDLSGGANEQFF. Written as DNA, the CDR3 is TGTGCCTCCTCGGACCTCAGCGGGGGGGCTAATGAGCAGTTCTTC.

The rearrangement joins TRBV3-1 (or the pseudogene TRBV3-2) to TRBJ2-1; 12 bases fit TRBD2. The V and J ends lost 0 bases and 0 bases, in that order; junction bases with no gene match: 3. The CDR3 length is 18 residues. The germline gives CDR1 LGHDT, CDR2 YNNKEL (reference sequence). The CDR3 spells CASSQEGLAGGSYNEQFF. In DNA, the CDR3 is TGTGCCAGCAGCCAAGAGGGACTAGCGGGTGGCTCCTACAATGAGCAGTTCTTC.

This sequence joins TRBV5-1 and TRBJ2-2, with D unresolved. The CDR3 is made up of 15 amino acids. V was pared by 4 bases and J by 5 bases, with 15 bases between. CDR1 and CDR2 from the germline V gene are SGHRS and YFSETQ. In DNA form, the CDR3 reads TGCGCCAGCAGCCCGGAGCCAGTGGAGACCGGGGAGCTGTTTTTT. This sequence encodes CASSPEPVETGELFF.

The chain couples TRBV5-8 to TRBJ2-2, with 12 bases fitting TRBD1. Germline CDR1 SGHTS, CDR2 YDEGEE. The length of the CDR3 is 15 residues. The V segment lost 3 bases and the J segment 5 bases; nucleotides outside the gene matches: 2. Written as DNA, the CDR3 is TGTGCCAGCAGCTGGGACAGGGGGCGGACCGGGGAGCTGTTTTTT. Amino acids: CASSWDRGRTGELFF.

This chain connects TRBV6-6 to TRBJ2-1; 12 positions agree with TRBD2. The CDR3 length is 15 residues. CDR1 MNHNY and CDR2 SVGAGI come from the germline V gene (reference sequence). Trimming removed 5 bases from V and 5 bases from J; junction bases left unmatched: 4. CDR3 coding DNA: TGTGCCAGCAGTATCCTAGCGGGAGGGGACAATGAGCAGTTCTTC. It codes for CASSILAGGDNEQFF.